The 21 T cell receptor beta chains given below trace back to one sample, sequenced in a study of T cell responses to AZD1222 COVID-19 vaccine. Sequencing used immunoSEQ multiplex PCR; TCRdb keeps in-frame clones, though not all of them. Of 150,000 to 200,000 clones listed, approximately 91% were seen once; the top ten hold 1.5% to 2%. The source was peripheral blood, collected on day 0 of AZD1222 vaccination. Source of these receptors: an adult in good health.

The chain recombines TRBV30 with TRBJ2-7; D is unresolved. The germline gives CDR1 GTSNPN, CDR2 SVGIG (reference sequence). The CDR3 is 14 residues long. Trimming stripped 0 bases from V and 5 bases from J, with 14 bases between. CDR3 DNA sequence: TGTGCCTGGAGTGTCGGAAGGGCAAAGGACGAGCAGTACTTC. Protein: CAWSVGRAKDEQYF.

The J gene is TRBJ1-1, the V gene TRBV11-3, with D perhaps matching TRBD1 (5 bases). The CDR3 length is 15 residues. In germline, CDR1 is SGHNT, CDR2 YENEEA. Trimming cost V 3 bases and J 1 base, with 12 bases left between them. The chain's CDR3 is CASSFGGNKNTEAFF. The DNA of the CDR3 is TGTGCCAGCAGCTTCGGGGGAAATAAGAACACTGAAGCTTTCTTT. Full variable domain (outside the CDR3, taken from reference TRBV11-3 and TRBJ1-1): EAGVVQSPRYKIIEKKQPVAFWCNPISGHNTLYWYLQNLGQGPELLIRYENEEAVDDSQLPKDRFSAERLKGVDSTLKIQPAELGDSAVYLCASSFGGNKNTEAFFGQGTRLTVV.

The chain employs TRBV27 and TRBJ2-1; 12 bases agree with TRBD2. V lost 5 bases and J lost 3; bases outside the gene matches: 11. There are 18 residues in the CDR3. Germline lookup yields CDR1 MNHEY and CDR2 SMNVEV (reference sequence). CDR3 amino acids: CASSPPGLAGHVYNEQFF. DNA for the CDR3: TGTGCCAGCAGTCCCCCCGGACTAGCGGGACATGTCTACAATGAGCAGTTCTTC.

This clone was counted between two and nine times. In DNA, the CDR3 is TGTGCCAGCAGCTTACAGGGTGGGACTGAAGCTTTCTTT. Translation: CASSLQGGTEAFF. This chain uses TRBV7-8 with TRBJ1-1, with D tentatively TRBD1 (5 bases). Germline V gene lookup returns CDR1 SGHVS and CDR2 FQNEAQ. The V end lost 2 bases, the J end lost 5 bases, and 9 bases lay between the germline ends. CDR3 size: 13 residues.

A few counts support this clone. The V call is TRBV10-1, the J call TRBJ2-7; 9 bases align to TRBD1. Unmatched junction bases numbered 5, after V lost 0 bases and J lost 5 bases. The CDR3 totals 15 residues. Germline V gives CDR1 WNHNN, CDR2 SYGVQD (reference sequence). CDR3 bases: TGCGCCAGCAGTGAGTCGGGGGGGACAGGGAACGAGCAGTACTTC. As protein: CASSESGGTGNEQYF.

The chain recombines TRBV29-1 with TRBJ1-1; 9 positions agree with TRBD1. Germline V gene sequence: CDR1 SQVTM, CDR2 ANQGSEA. CDR3 length: 15 amino acids. The V segment lost 4 bases and the J segment 4 bases; nucleotides outside the gene matches: 10. Written as DNA, the CDR3 is TGCAGCGTTGTTACAGGGGGCGCGGGAGGCACTGAAGCTTTCTTT. Translating gives CSVVTGGAGGTEAFF.

This clone was detected only once. The V gene is TRBV30, the J gene TRBJ1-6; D is possibly TRBD1 (6 bases). Trimming removed 8 bases at V and 7 bases at J, with 12 bases between. This CDR3 contains 12 residues. From germline, CDR1 is GTSNPN and CDR2 SVGIG (reference sequence). The CDR3: CARGTENSPLHF. The CDR3 nucleotides are TGTGCCAGGGGGACGGAGAATTCACCCCTCCACTTT.

The chain links TRBV28 to TRBJ1-5; 9 bases map to TRBD1. The CDR3 totals 14 residues. The germline CDR1 and CDR2 sequences are MDHEN and SYDVKM. The junction had 5 bases not matched to a gene; V was cut back by 7 bases and J by 4 bases. In DNA form, the CDR3 reads TGTGCCAGCAAGACAGGGGGATTAAATCAGCCCCAGCATTTT. This sequence encodes CASKTGGLNQPQHF.

V and J are TRBV27 and TRBJ2-7; 8 bases align to TRBD1. CDR1 MNHEY and CDR2 SMNVEV come from the germline V gene (reference sequence). The CDR3 is made up of 15 amino acids. J lost 3 bases, V lost 4 bases, and 8 bases had no gene match. Written as DNA, the CDR3 is TGTGCCAGCAGTTCCCCCCGACAGGGGTACTACGAGCAGTACTTC. As protein: CASSSPRQGYYEQYF.

V is TRBV28 and J is TRBJ1-2, with D tentatively TRBD1 (5 bases). Germline loops: CDR1 MDHEN, CDR2 SYDVKM. Trimming cost V 3 bases and J 2 bases, with 10 bases left between them. The CDR3 length is 14 residues. In DNA, the CDR3 is TGTGCCAGCAGTTTCGGGACGGGAAACTATGGCTACACCTTC. It translates to CASSFGTGNYGYTF.

The chain is built from TRBV28 and TRBJ1-6, with D uncertain. Trimming took off 4 bases at V and 0 bases at J, with 7 bases between the two ends. The length of the CDR3 is 15 residues. Germline CDR1 and CDR2: MDHEN and SYDVKM. The CDR3 sequence: CASSSGSSYNSPLHF. CDR3 coding DNA: TGTGCCAGCAGTTCCGGTAGCTCCTATAATTCACCCCTCCACTTT.

The chain joins TRBV13 to TRBJ1-1; 10 bases match TRBD1. Germline CDR1 is PRHDT and CDR2 is FYEKMQ (reference sequence). With 4 bases clipped from V and 3 bases from J, the junction kept 11 bases outside the gene matches. This CDR3 spans 17 amino acids. Here the CDR3 reads CASSSKGQGFWDTEAFF. The CDR3 DNA follows: TGTGCCAGCAGCTCGAAGGGACAGGGGTTTTGGGACACTGAAGCTTTCTTT.

A single count supports this clone. The rearrangement joins TRBV7-9 to TRBJ1-4; tentatively, D is TRBD1 (6 bases). This CDR3 region has 14 residues. CDR1 and CDR2 (germline): SEHNR, FQNEAQ (reference sequence). V lost 3 bases and J 7 bases, leaving 12 bases between the germline ends. CDR3 in DNA: TGTGCCAGCAGCTTCAGGGGCACAGGTGAAAAACTGTTTTTT. Its protein product is CASSFRGTGEKLFF.

This chain uses TRBV19 with TRBJ1-2, with D unresolved. The CDR3 contains 12 residues. V was cut by 1 base and J by 7 bases, with 7 bases left in between. In germline, CDR1 is LNHDA, CDR2 SQIVND (reference sequence). The CDR3: CASSIGPSGYTF. In DNA form, the CDR3 reads TGTGCCAGTAGTATAGGGCCTAGTGGCTACACCTTC.

DNA of the CDR3: TGTGCCAGCAGCCCTGGGGGATTTTCGGCTTTCTTT. Translated, it gives CASSPGGFSAFF. The gene calls are TRBV3-1 (or the pseudogene TRBV3-2) and TRBJ1-1, with D possibly TRBD1 on 5 matching bases. This CDR3 is 12 amino acids long. Germline CDR1 is LGHDT and CDR2 is YNNKEL (reference sequence). V lost 4 bases, J lost 11 bases, and 14 bases lay in between.

This clone is a singleton in its sample. The chain employs TRBV5-6 and TRBJ2-1; tentative D call: TRBD2 (6 bases). Germline CDR1 SGHDT, CDR2 YYEEEE. The CDR3 totals 13 residues. V was cut by 7 bases and J by 6 bases, with 14 bases left in between. CDR3 residues: CASRRAGFNEQFF. The CDR3 DNA reads TGTGCCAGCCGGAGGGCCGGGTTCAATGAGCAGTTCTTC.

The rearrangement uses TRBV4-3 and TRBJ1-5, with D unclear. This CDR3 is built from 16 residues. The V end was cut by 0 bases, the J end by 0 bases, with 9 bases between. CDR1 and CDR2 (germline): LGHNA, YSLEER. This CDR3 reads CASSQDTGVSNQPQHF. The DNA for the CDR3 is TGCGCCAGCAGCCAAGATACTGGAGTTAGCAATCAGCCCCAGCATTTT.

V is TRBV5-4 and J is TRBJ1-2; D perhaps matches TRBD1 (5 bases). Germline V gene data show CDR1 as SGHNT and CDR2 as YYREEE (reference sequence). This CDR3 spans 15 amino acids. Trimming took off 4 bases at V and 7 bases at J, with 20 bases between the two ends. Here the CDR3 reads CASSESRGSVGGYTF. The DNA of the CDR3 is TGTGCCAGCAGCGAGAGTCGGGGGAGTGTAGGTGGCTACACCTTC. Together with reference TRBV5-4 and TRBJ1-2, the CDR3 gives the full variable domain: ETGVTQSPTHLIKTRGQQVTLRCSSQSGHNTVSWYQQALGQGPQFIFQYYREEENGRGNFPPRFSGLQFPNYSSELNVNALELDDSALYLCASSESRGSVGGYTFGSGTRLTVV.

The chain links TRBV28 to TRBJ1-1; D uncertain. The length of the CDR3 is 14 residues. Per germline, CDR1 MDHEN and CDR2 SYDVKM. Deletions cut 6 bases from V and 0 bases from J, with 11 bases between. CDR3 DNA sequence: TGTGCCAGCAGACTCACAGTGGTGAACACTGAAGCTTTCTTT. The encoded protein is CASRLTVVNTEAFF.

This clone was recorded once. The chain employs TRBV19 and TRBJ2-1, with no clear D. Trimming shortened V by 4 bases and J by 0 bases, and 10 bases separated the two germline ends. This CDR3 region has 15 residues. Germline loops: CDR1 LNHDA, CDR2 SQIVND (reference sequence). This CDR3 is CASSTRPSSYNEQFF. The CDR3 DNA reads TGTGCCAGTAGTACCCGGCCCAGCTCCTACAATGAGCAGTTCTTC.

The V call is TRBV9, the J call TRBJ1-1; TRBD1 might be the D (6 bases). The CDR3 runs 15 residues. Trimming took off 0 bases at V and 1 base at J, with 10 bases between the two ends. Germline CDR1 and CDR2: SGDLS and YYNGEE. The CDR3 region is CASSVVGGGNTEAFF. In nucleotides, the CDR3 is TGTGCCAGCAGCGTAGTAGGAGGGGGGAACACTGAAGCTTTCTTT.